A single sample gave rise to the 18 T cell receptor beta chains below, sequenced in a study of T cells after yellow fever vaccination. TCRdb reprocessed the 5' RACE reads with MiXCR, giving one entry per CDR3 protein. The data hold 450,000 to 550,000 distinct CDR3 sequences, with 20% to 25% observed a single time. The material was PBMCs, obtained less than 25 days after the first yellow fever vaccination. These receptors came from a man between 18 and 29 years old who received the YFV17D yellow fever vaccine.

For the CDR3, the DNA is TGTGCCAGCAGCGTAGGGAGTAGCAATCAGCCCCAGCATTTT. Its translation is CASSVGSSNQPQHF. V and J are TRBV9 and TRBJ1-5, with D hard to call. This CDR3 has 14 residues. V was cut by 0 bases and J by 0 bases, with 4 bases left in between. Per germline, CDR1 SGDLS and CDR2 YYNGEE. Full variable domain (remainder filled in from reference TRBV9 and TRBJ1-5): DSGVTQTPKHLITATGQRVTLRCSPRSGDLSVYWYQQSLDQGLQFLIQYYNGEERAKGNILERFSAQQFPDLHSELNLSSLELGDSALYFCASSVGSSNQPQHFGDGTRLSIL.

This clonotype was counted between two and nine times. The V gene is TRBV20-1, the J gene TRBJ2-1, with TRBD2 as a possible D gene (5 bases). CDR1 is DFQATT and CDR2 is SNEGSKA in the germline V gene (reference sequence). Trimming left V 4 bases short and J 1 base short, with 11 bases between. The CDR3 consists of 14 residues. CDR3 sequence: CSAKRDSSYNEQFF. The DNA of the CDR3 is TGCAGTGCTAAACGGGATTCGTCCTACAATGAGCAGTTCTTC.

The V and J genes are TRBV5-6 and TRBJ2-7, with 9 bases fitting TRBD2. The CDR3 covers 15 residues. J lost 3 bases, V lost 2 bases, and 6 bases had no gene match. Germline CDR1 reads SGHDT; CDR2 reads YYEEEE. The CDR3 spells CASSFLSSGDYEQYF. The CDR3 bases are TGTGCCAGCAGCTTCCTGTCTAGCGGGGACTACGAGCAGTACTTC. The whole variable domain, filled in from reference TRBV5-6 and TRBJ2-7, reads DAGVTQSPTHLIKTRGQQVTLRCSPKSGHDTVSWYQQALGQGPQFIFQYYEEEERQRGNFPDRFSGHQFPNYSSELNVNALLLGDSALYLCASSFLSSGDYEQYFGPGTRLTVT.

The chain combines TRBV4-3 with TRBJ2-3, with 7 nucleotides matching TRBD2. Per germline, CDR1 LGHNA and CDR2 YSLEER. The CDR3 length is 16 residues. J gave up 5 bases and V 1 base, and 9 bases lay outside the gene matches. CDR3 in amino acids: CASSQGFTGEGDTQYF. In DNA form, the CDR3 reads TGCGCCAGCAGCCAAGGTTTTACGGGGGAGGGAGATACGCAGTATTTT.

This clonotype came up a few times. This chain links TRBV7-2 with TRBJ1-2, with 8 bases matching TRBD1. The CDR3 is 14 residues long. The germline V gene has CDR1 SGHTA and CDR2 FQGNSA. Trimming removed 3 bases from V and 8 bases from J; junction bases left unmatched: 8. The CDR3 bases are TGTGCCAGCAGCTTTATCGGACAGGGAAACGGCTACACCTTC. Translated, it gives CASSFIGQGNGYTF.

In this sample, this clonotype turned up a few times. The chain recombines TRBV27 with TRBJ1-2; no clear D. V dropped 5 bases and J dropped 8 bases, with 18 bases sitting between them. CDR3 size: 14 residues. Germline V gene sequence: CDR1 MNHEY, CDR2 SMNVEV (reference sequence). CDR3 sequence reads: CASSPKIRAKGYTF. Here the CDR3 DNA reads TGTGCCAGCAGTCCTAAGATCAGAGCGAAAGGCTACACCTTC.

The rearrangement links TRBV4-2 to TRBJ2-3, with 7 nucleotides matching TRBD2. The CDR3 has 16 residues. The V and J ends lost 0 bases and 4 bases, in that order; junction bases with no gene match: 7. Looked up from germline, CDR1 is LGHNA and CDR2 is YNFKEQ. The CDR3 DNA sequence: TGTGCCAGCAGCCAAGACCCGGGGAGGGGTGCAGATACGCAGTATTTT. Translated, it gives CASSQDPGRGADTQYF.

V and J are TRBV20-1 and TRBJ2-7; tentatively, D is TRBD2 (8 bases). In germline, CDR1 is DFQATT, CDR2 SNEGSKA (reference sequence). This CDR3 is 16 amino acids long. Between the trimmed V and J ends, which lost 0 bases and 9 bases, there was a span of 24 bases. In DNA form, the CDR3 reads TGCAGTGCTAGAGAAATGGGCGGGGGGACAGAGTCCCCGCAGTACTTC. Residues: CSAREMGGGTESPQYF.

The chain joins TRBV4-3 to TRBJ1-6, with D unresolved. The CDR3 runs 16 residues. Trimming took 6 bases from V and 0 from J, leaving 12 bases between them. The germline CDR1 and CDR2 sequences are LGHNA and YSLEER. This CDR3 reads CASRPGRSSYNSPLHF. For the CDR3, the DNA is TGCGCCAGCAGACCCGGACGGAGCTCCTATAATTCACCCCTCCACTTT.

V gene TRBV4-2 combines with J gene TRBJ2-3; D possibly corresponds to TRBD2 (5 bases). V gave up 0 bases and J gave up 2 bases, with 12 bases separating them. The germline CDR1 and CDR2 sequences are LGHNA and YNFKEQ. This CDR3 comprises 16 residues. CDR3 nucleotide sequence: TGTGCCAGCAGCCAAGAAGGATCTAGCCCCACAGATACGCAGTATTTT. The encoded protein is CASSQEGSSPTDTQYF.

The CDR3 coding sequence is TGTGCCAGCAGCTCCCGGACAGGGGCGGATTCACCCCTCCACTTT. This gives the protein CASSSRTGADSPLHF. This sequence joins TRBV3-1 and TRBJ1-6, with TRBD1 matching over 9 bases. CDR3 length: 15 residues. Trimming at V came to 5 bases and at J to 8 bases, leaving 7 bases not matched to a gene. CDR1 LGHDT and CDR2 YNNKEL come from the germline V gene (reference sequence).

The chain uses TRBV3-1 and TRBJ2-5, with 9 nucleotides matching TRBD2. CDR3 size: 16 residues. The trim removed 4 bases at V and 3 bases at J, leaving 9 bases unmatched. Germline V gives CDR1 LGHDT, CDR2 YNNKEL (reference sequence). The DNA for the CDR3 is TGTGCCAGCAGCCCCCCCGATGCGGGGGGGAAAGAGACCCAGTACTTC. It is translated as CASSPPDAGGKETQYF.

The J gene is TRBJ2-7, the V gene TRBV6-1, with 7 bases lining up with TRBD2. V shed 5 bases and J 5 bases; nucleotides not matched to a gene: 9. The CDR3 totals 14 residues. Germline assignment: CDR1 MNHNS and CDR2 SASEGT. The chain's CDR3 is CASSPVGGRNEQYF. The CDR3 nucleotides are TGTGCCAGCAGTCCCGTGGGGGGGAGGAACGAGCAGTACTTC.

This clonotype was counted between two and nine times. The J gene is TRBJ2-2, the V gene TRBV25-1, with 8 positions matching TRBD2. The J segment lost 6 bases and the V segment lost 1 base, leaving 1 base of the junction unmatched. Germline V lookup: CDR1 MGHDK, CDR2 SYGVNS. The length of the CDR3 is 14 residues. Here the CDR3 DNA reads TGTGCCAGCAGTGAATCGGGGGGGTCCGGGGAGCTGTTTTTT. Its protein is CASSESGGSGELFF.

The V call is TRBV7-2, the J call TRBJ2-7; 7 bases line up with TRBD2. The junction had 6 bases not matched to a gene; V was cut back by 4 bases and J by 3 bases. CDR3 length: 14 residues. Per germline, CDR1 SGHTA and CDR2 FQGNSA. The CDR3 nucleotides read TGTGCCAGCAGCTCTTCCGGGGGGTACTACGAGCAGTACTTC. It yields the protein CASSSSGGYYEQYF.

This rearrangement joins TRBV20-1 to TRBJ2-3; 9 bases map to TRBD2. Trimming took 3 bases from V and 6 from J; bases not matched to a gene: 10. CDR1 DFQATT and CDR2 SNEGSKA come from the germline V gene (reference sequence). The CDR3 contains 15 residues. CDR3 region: CSASIAGVVPDTQYF. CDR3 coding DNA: TGCAGTGCTAGTATAGCGGGGGTCGTCCCGGATACGCAGTATTTT.

The CDR3 reads CASSQAFPGELYEQYF. The DNA of the CDR3 is TGCGCCAGCAGCCAAGCCTTTCCGGGCGAATTGTACGAGCAGTACTTC. This chain connects TRBV4-1 to TRBJ2-7; D unclear. CDR1 is MGHRA, CDR2 YSYEKL, per germline. Trimming took 1 base from V and 4 from J, leaving 17 bases between them. This CDR3 contains 16 residues.

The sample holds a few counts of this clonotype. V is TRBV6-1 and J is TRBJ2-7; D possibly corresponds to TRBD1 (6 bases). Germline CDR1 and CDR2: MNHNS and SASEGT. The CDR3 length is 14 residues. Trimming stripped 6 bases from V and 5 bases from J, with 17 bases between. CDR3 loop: CASRPRAGAHEQYV. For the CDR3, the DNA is TGTGCCAGCAGACCCCGGGCAGGGGCGCACGAGCAGTACGTC.